The sequence of this T cell receptor beta chain was determined in a study of response to subunit inactivated influenza vaccine. Germline loops: CDR1 ENHRY, CDR2 SYGVKD. Trimming shortened V by 5 bases and J by 7 bases, and 33 bases separated the two germline ends. This CDR3 region has 19 residues. MiXCR was run by TCRdb on the RT-PCR reads, yielding one entry per CDR3 protein. In the table there are under 950,000 distinct CDR3 sequences, about 20% of which are singletons. The table lists this clonotype with a few counts. The source material was PBMCs from blood, sampled about 5 days after vaccination. The V gene is TRBV10-3, the J gene TRBJ2-7, with D possibly being TRBD1 (6 bases). This receptor was taken from a man between 45 and 60 years old who received an inactivated influenza vaccine. The DNA of the CDR3 is TGTGCCATCAGTTCCCCGGCCAGGGGCGGACTGGCGTCCCTCGGTGAGCAGTACTTC. This sequence encodes CAISSPARGGLASLGEQYF.